This T cell receptor beta chain was observed in a study of breast tumors, draining lymph nodes, adjacent tissues. General study points: Data fit most tumor T cells coming from lymph node, expanding in tumor. The lymph node origin of tumor T cells was framed as consistent with a hypothesis, not demonstrated. Tumor TCR diversity was below lymph nodes but above nontumor tissue.

One entry per CDR3 protein results from TCRdb running MiXCR on the multiplex PCR reads. The table includes under 350,000 distinct CDR3 sequences, about 33% detected once. This clonotype was counted ten times or more. Its target is not known. The lymph nodes were axillary draining lymph nodes from breast cancer patients. Per the germline V gene, CDR1 is PRHDT and CDR2 is FYEKMQ (reference sequence). The CDR3 runs to 14 residues. The V end was cut by 6 bases, the J end by 7 bases, with 15 bases between. V usage is TRBV13 and J usage is TRBJ1-4, with D possibly matching TRBD1 (6 bases). The clonotype comes from a female donor with breast cancer. Some clones in this sample may be carry-over from other donors' samples. Sequencing was done on a sample of axillary lymph node tissue. The CDR3 nucleotides read TGTGCCAGCAGTCTAAAACCCAGGGGTGAAAAACTGTTTTTT. Protein: CASSLKPRGEKLFF.